Sequencing of this T cell receptor (beta chain) was carried out in a study of PD-1 blockade in classical Hodgkin lymphoma. Overall study findings and caveats: Patients newly diagnosed and complete responders had comparable baseline diversity. Newly diagnosed patients reportedly trailed healthy donors in baseline TCR diversity. What drove the repertoire differences, possibly disease activity or prior therapy, has not been defined. Significantly greater TCR diversity emerged by C4D1 in CD4+ cells but not CD8+ cells.

Note on this clone: Its matching antigen is unknown.

Every single patient, without exception, relapsed after autologous stem cell transplantation, and brentuximab vedotin exposure varied. There are 14 residues in the CDR3. The trim removed 4 bases at V and 2 bases at J, leaving 6 bases unmatched. The germline V gene encodes CDR1 SGHRS and CDR2 YFSETQ. The data were produced by immunoSEQ multiplex PCR, yet TCRdb's version contains in-frame clones alone and is incomplete. The sample includes about 25,000 clones, approximately 80% of them seen just once. V is TRBV5-1 and J is TRBJ2-7; 7 nucleotides line up with TRBD1. This receptor was obtained from a human donor with classical Hodgkin lymphoma. The sequencing here drew on peripheral blood mononuclear cells (PBMCs), taken before the second cycle of nivolumab. CDR3 sequence: CASSRRDSAYEQYF. Here the CDR3 DNA reads TGCGCCAGCAGCCGACGGGACAGTGCCTACGAGCAGTACTTC.